This entry is about one T cell receptor beta chain. Additional DNA sequences in this sample encode the identical CDR3. CD45RO-negative CD8 cells positively selected for CCR7 made up the naive population, which excluded terminally differentiated effector memory CD45RA+ cells. Germline V lookup: CDR1 MNHEY, CDR2 SVGAGI. The CDR3 contains 14 residues. V was clipped by 11 bases and J by 1 base, with 14 bases between them. These data originate in a study of shared clonotypes between healthy human individuals. TCRdb keeps only in-frame clones here, not all; method: immunoSEQ multiplex PCR. Of hundreds of thousands of clones listed, approximately 95% are singletons.

The source is a woman aged 25 to 39 in good health. The V call is TRBV6-5, the J call TRBJ2-2; D is perhaps TRBD2 (6 bases). Sequenced: naive CD8+ T cells sorted from blood. In DNA, the CDR3 is TGTGCCTCCAGCCCGGGACTGAACACCGGGGAGCTGTTTTTT. Protein sequence: CASSPGLNTGELFF.